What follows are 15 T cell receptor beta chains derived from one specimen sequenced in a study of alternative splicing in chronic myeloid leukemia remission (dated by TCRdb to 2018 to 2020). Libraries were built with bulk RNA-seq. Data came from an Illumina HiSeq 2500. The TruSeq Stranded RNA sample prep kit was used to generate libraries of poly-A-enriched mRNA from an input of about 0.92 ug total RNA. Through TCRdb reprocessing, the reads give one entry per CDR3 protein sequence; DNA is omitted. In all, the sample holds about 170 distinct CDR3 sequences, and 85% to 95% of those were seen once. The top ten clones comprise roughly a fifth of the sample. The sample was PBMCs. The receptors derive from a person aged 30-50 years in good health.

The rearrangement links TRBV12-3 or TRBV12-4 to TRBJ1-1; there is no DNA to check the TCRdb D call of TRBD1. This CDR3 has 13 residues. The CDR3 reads CASNGQVNTEAFF.

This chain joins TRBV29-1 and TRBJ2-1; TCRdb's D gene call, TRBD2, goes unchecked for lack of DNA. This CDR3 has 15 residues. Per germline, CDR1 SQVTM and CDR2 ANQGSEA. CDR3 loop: CSATSGRPSYNEQFF.

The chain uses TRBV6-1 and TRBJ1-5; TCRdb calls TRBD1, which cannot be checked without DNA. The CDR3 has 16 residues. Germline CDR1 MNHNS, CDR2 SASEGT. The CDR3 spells CASRHGTGLSNQPQHF.

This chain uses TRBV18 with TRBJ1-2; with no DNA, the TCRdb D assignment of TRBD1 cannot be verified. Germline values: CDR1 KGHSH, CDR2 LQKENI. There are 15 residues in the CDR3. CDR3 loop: CASSGTTGDFYGYTF.

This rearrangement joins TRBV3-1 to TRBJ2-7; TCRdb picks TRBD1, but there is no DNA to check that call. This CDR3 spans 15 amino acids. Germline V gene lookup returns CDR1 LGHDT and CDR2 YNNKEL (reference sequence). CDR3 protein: CASTPDRGHSYEQYF.

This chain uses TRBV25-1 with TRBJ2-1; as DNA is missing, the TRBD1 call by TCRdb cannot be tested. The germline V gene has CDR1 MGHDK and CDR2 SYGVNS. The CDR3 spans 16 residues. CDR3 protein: CASSEPGTTSYNEQFF.

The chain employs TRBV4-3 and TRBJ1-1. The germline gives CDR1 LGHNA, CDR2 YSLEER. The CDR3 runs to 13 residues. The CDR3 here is CASRRPGGTEAFF.

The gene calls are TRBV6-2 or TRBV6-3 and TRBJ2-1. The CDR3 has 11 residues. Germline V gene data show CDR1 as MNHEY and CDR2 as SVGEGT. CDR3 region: CASSPYNEQFF.

This chain's CDR3 is CASSPRPDGGSPLHF. The chain joins TRBV12-3 or TRBV12-4 to TRBJ1-6. This CDR3 has 15 residues.

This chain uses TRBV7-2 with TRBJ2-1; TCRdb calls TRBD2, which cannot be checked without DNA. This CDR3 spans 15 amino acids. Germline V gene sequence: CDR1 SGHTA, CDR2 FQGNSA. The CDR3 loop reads CASRFHSGGWNEQFF.

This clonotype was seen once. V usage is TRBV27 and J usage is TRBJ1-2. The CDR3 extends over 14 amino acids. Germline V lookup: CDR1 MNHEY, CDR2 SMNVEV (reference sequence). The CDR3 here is CASSLDGGGYGYTF.

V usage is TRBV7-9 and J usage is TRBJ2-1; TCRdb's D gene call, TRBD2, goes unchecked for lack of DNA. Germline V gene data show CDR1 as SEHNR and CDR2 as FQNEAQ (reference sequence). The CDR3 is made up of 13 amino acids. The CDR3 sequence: CASSLGGLNEQFF.

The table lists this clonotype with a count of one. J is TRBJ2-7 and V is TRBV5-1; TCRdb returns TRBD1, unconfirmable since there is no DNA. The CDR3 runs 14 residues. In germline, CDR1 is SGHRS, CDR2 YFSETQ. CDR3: CASSTDPGSYEQYF. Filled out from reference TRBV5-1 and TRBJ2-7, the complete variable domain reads KAGVTQTPRYLIKTRGQQVTLSCSPISGHRSVSWYQQTPGQGLQFLFEYFSETQRNKGNFPGRFSGRQFSNSRSEMNVSTLELGDSALYLCASSTDPGSYEQYFGPGTRLTVT.

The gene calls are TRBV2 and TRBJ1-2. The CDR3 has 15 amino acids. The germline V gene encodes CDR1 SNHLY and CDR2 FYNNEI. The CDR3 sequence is CASSVAGRPMYGYTF.

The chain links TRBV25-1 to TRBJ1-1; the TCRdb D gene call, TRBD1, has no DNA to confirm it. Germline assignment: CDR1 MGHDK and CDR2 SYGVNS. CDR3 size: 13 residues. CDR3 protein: CASRDRRSTEAFF.